This T cell receptor beta chain was observed in a study of vaccination and CD4 T cells after COVID-19. For the study at large: The makeup of the convalescents was six males and four females, two of them Hispanic.

Remarks on this clonotype: Its antigen is still unknown.

Specified treatment: roughly 10-day PBMC culture with coronavirus spike peptide pools or control peptides (ViraFEST assay). CD4+ T-cell collection from the unexposed donor predated the COVID-19 pandemic (2011-2018). Scientists separated out CD4+ T cells through negative selection following 10 days in culture. From germline, CDR1 is MNHNS and CDR2 SASEGT. This CDR3 is built from 14 residues. V dropped 3 bases and J dropped 2 bases, with 10 bases sitting between them. General observations from the study: The researchers studied relatively few convalescent patients and omitted early post-infection timepoints.

The Oncomine TCR Beta short-read assay generated sequence data from the DNA of cultured CD4+ T cells. DNA came from CD4+ T cells after culture. TCRdb re-called the PCR reads through MiXCR, storing one row per CDR3 protein. The table has roughly 7,000 distinct CDR3 sequences, less than 65% seen once. The sequence came from a human donor in good health. The V and J genes are TRBV6-1 and TRBJ1-1; tentatively, D is TRBD1 (5 bases). Material for sequencing was CD4+ T cells from blood, cultured in vitro. The CDR3 DNA reads as TGTGCCAGCAGTGACAGGGTGGGAAACACTGAAGCTTTCTTT. Its translation: CASSDRVGNTEAFF.